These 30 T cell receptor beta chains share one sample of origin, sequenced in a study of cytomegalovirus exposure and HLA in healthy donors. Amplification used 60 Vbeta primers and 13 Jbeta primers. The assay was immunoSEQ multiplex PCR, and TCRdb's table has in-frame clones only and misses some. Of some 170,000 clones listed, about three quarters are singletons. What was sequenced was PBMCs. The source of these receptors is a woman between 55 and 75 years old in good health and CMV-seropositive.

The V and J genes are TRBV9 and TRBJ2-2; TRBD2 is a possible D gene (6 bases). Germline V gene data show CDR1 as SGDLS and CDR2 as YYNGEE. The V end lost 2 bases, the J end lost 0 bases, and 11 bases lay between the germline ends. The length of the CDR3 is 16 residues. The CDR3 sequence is CASSVAGFANTGELFF. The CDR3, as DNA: TGTGCCAGCAGCGTGGCGGGGTTCGCGAACACCGGGGAGCTGTTTTTT.

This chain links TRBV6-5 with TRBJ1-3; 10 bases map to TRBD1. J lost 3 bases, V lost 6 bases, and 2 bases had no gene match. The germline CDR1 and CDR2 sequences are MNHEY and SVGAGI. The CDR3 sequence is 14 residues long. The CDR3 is CASRTGGRGNTIYF. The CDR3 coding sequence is TGTGCCAGCAGGACAGGGGGCCGTGGAAACACCATATATTTT.

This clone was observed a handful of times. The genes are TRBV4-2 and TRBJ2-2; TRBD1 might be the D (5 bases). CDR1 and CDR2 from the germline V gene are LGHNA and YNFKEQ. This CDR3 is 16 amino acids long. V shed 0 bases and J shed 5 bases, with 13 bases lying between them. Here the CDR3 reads CASSQDQGSGTGELFF. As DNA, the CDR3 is TGTGCCAGCAGCCAAGATCAAGGTTCAGGGACCGGGGAGCTGTTTTTT.

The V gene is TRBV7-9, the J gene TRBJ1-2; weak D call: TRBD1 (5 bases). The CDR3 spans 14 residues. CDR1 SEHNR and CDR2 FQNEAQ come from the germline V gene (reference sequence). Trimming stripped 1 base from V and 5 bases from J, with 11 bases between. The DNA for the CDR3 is TGTGCCAGCAGCTTAGGCAGGGACTTTTATGGCTACACCTTC. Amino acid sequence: CASSLGRDFYGYTF.

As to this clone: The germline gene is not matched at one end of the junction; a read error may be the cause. CDR3 protein: CASSGTRTGGYVQYF. The CDR3 bases are TGTGCCAGCAGCGGGACGCGGACAGGGGGTTACGTGCAGTACTTC. The genes are TRBV7-8 and TRBJ2-7, with TRBD1 matching 10 bases. The germline V gene has CDR1 SGHVS and CDR2 FQNEAQ. The CDR3 loop spans 15 amino acids.

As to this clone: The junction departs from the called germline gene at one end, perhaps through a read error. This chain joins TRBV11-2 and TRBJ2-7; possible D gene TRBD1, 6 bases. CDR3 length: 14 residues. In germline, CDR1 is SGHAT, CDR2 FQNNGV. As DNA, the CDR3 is TGTGCCAGCAGCCCCTTACAGGGCTCCCACGAGCAGTACTTC. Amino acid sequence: CASSPLQGSHEQYF.

The CDR3 region is CASSVGATPSPQHF. CDR3 in DNA: TGTGCCAGCAGTGTTGGGGCGACTCCGTCGCCCCAGCATTTT. V and J are TRBV2 and TRBJ1-5, with D perhaps matching TRBD1 (5 bases). The CDR3 extends over 14 amino acids. Trimming removed 4 bases at V and 9 bases at J, with 16 bases between. From germline, CDR1 is SNHLY and CDR2 FYNNEI.

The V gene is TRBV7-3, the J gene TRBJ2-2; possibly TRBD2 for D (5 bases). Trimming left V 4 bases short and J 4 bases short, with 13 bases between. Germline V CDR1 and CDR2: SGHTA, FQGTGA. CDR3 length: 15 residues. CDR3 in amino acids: CASSSQPLATGELFF. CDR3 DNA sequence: TGTGCCAGCAGCTCCCAACCCCTAGCCACCGGGGAGCTGTTTTTT.

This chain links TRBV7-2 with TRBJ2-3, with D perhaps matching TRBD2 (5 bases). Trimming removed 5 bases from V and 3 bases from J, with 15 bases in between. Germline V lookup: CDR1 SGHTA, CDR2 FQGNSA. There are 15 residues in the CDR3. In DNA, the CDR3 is TGTGCCAGCAGCATCCGGGAAAGGAGTACAGATACGCAGTATTTT. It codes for CASSIRERSTDTQYF. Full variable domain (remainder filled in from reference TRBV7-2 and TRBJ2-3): GAGVSQSPSNKVTEKGKDVELRCDPISGHTALYWYRQSLGQGLEFLIYFQGNSAPDKSGLPSDRFSAERTGGSVSTLTIQRTQQEDSAVYLCASSIRERSTDTQYFGPGTRLTVL.

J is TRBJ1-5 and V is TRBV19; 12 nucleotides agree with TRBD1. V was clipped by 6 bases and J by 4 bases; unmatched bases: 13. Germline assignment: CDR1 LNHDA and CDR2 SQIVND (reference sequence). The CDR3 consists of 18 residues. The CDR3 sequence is CASRVWGTGGSANQPQHF. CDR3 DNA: TGTGCCAGTAGAGTATGGGGGACAGGGGGCAGTGCGAATCAGCCCCAGCATTTT.

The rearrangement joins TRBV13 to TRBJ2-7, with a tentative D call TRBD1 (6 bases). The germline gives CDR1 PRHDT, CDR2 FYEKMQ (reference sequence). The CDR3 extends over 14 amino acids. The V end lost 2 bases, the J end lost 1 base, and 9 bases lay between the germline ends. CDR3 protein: CASSLNRASYEQYF. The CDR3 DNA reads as TGTGCCAGCAGCTTAAACAGGGCGTCCTACGAGCAGTACTTC.

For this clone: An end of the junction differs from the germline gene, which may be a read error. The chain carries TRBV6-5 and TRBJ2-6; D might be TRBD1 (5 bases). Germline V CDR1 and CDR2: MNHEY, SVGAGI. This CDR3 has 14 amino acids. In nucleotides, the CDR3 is TGTGCCAGCAGTTACCAATCTGGGGCCAACGGCCTGACTTTC. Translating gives CASSYQSGANGLTF.

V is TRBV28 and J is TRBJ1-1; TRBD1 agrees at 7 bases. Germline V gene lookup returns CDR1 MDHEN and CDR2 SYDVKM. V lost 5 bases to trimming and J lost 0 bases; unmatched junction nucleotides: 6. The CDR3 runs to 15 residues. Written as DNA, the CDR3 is TGTGCCAGCAGTCCTACGGGACAGATGAACACTGAAGCTTTCTTT. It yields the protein CASSPTGQMNTEAFF.

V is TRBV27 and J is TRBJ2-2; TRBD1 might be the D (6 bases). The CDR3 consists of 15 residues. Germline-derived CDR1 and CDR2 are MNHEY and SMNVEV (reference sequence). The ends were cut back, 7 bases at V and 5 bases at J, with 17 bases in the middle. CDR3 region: CASKGQWTATGELFF. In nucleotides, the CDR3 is TGTGCCAGCAAGGGCCAATGGACAGCAACCGGGGAGCTGTTTTTT.

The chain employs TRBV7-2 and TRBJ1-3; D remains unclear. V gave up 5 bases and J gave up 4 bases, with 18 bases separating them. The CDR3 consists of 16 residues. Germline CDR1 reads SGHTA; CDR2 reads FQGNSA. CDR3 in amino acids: CASSPDWFSKGNTIYF. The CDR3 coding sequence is TGTGCCAGCAGCCCAGATTGGTTCTCGAAAGGAAACACCATATATTTT.

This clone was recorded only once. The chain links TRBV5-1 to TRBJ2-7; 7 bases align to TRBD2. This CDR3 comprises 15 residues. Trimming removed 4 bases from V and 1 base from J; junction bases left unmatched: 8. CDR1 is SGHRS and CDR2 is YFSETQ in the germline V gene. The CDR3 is CASSGGGSRSYEQYF. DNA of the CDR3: TGCGCCAGCAGCGGGGGGGGGAGCCGTTCCTACGAGCAGTACTTC. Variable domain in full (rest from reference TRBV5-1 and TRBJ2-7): KAGVTQTPRYLIKTRGQQVTLSCSPISGHRSVSWYQQTPGQGLQFLFEYFSETQRNKGNFPGRFSGRQFSNSRSEMNVSTLELGDSALYLCASSGGGSRSYEQYFGPGTRLTVT.

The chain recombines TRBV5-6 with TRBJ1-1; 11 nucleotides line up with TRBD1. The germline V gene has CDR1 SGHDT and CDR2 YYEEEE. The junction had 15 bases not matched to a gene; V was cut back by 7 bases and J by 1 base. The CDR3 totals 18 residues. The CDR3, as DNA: TGTGCCAGCTTTACCTTCGGACAGGGGGCGATGGGGAACACTGAAGCTTTCTTT. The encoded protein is CASFTFGQGAMGNTEAFF.

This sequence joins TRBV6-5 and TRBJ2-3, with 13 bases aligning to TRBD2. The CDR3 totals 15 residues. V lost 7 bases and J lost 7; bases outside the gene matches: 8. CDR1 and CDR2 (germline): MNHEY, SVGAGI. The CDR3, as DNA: TGTGCCAGCACCGTACTAGCGGGGGGGCAAAATACGCAGTATTTT. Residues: CASTVLAGGQNTQYF.

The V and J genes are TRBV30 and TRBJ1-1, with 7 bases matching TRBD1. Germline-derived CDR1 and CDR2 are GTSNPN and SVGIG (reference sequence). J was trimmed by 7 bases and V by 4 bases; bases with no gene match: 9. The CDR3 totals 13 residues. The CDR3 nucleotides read TGTGCCTGGAAAAAGGCAGGGGGTTTTGAAGCTTTCTTT. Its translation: CAWKKAGGFEAFF.

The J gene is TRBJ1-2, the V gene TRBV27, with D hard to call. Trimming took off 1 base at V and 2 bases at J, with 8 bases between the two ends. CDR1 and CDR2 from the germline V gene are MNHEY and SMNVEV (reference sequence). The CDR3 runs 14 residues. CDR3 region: CASSLLAGNYGYTF. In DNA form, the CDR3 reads TGTGCCAGCAGTTTATTGGCAGGCAACTATGGCTACACCTTC.

CDR3: CASSPGGGIHNYEQYF. CDR3 in DNA: TGTGCCAGCAGCCCCGGGGGGGGCATCCACAACTACGAGCAGTACTTC. This chain connects TRBV5-4 to TRBJ2-7; 8 bases agree with TRBD2. Looked up from germline, CDR1 is SGHNT and CDR2 is YYREEE (reference sequence). The CDR3 loop spans 16 amino acids. Trimming removed 4 bases from V and 3 bases from J; junction bases left unmatched: 12.

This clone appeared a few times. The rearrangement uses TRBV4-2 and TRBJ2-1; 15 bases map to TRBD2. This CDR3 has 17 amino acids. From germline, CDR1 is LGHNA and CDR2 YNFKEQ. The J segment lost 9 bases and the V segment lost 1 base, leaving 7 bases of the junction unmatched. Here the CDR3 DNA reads TGTGCCAGCAGCCAAGTAAGGGGGACTAGCGGGAGGAGTGAGCAGTTCTTC. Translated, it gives CASSQVRGTSGRSEQFF.

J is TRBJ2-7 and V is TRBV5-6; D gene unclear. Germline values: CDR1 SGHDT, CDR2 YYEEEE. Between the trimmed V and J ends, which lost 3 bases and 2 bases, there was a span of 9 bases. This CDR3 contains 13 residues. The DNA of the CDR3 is TGTGCCAGCAGCTCGGAACAGACCTACGAGCAGTACTTC. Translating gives CASSSEQTYEQYF. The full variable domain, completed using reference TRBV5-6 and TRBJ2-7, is DAGVTQSPTHLIKTRGQQVTLRCSPKSGHDTVSWYQQALGQGPQFIFQYYEEEERQRGNFPDRFSGHQFPNYSSELNVNALLLGDSALYLCASSSEQTYEQYFGPGTRLTVT.

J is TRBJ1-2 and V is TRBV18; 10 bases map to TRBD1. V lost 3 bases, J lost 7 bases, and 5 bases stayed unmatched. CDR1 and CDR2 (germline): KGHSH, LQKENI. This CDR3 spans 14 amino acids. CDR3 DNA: TGTGCCAGCTCACCGACAGGGGGCTCTGTTGGCTACACCTTC. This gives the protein CASSPTGGSVGYTF. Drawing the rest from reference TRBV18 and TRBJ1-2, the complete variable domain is NAGVMQNPRHLVRRRGQEARLRCSPMKGHSHVYWYRQLPEEGLKFMVYLQKENIIDESGMPKERFSAEFPKEGPSILRIQQVVRGDSAAYFCASSPTGGSVGYTFGSGTRLTVV.

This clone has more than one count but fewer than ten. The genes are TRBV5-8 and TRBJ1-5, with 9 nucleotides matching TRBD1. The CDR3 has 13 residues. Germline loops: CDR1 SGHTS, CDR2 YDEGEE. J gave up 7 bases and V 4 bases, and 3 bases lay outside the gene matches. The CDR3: CASSRTGEQPQHF. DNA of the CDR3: TGTGCCAGCAGCCGGACAGGGGAACAGCCCCAGCATTTT.

The chain's CDR3 is CASSLALAGVETQYF. CDR3 bases: TGTGCCAGCAGCTTAGCGCTAGCGGGAGTCGAGACCCAGTACTTC. The J gene is TRBJ2-5, the V gene TRBV13, with 10 bases matching TRBD2. The CDR3 length is 15 residues. With V trimmed by 1 base and J by 5 bases, 4 bases remained unmatched. Germline CDR1 and CDR2: PRHDT and FYEKMQ (reference sequence).

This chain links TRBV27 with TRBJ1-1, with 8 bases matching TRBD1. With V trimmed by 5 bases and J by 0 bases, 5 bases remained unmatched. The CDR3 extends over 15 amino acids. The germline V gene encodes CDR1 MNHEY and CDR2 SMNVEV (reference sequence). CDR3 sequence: CASSRKDRVNTEAFF. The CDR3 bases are TGTGCCAGCAGTCGGAAGGACAGGGTGAACACTGAAGCTTTCTTT.

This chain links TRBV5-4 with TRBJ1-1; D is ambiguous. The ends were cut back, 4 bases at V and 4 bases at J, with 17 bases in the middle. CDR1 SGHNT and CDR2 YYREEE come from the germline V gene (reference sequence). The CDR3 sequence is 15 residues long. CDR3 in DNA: TGTGCCAGCAGCCAAGACGTACTTGCGGGCACTGAAGCTTTCTTT. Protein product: CASSQDVLAGTEAFF.

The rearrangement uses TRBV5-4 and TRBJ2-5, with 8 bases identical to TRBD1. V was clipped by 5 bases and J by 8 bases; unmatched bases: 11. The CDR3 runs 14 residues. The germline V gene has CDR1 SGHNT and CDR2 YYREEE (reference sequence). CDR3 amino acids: CASRYPDRGDTQYF. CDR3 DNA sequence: TGTGCCAGCAGATACCCCGACAGGGGCGATACCCAGTACTTC. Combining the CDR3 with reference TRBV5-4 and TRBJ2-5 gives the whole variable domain ETGVTQSPTHLIKTRGQQVTLRCSSQSGHNTVSWYQQALGQGPQFIFQYYREEENGRGNFPPRFSGLQFPNYSSELNVNALELDDSALYLCASRYPDRGDTQYFGPGTRLLVL.

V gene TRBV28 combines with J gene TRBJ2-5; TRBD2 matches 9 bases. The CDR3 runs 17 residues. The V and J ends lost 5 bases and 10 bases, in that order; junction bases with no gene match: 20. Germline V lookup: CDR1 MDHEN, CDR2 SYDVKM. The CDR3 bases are TGTGCCAGCAGTCCCCCCGGGCGGAGGACTAGCGTCTATAACCAGTACTTC. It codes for CASSPPGRRTSVYNQYF.